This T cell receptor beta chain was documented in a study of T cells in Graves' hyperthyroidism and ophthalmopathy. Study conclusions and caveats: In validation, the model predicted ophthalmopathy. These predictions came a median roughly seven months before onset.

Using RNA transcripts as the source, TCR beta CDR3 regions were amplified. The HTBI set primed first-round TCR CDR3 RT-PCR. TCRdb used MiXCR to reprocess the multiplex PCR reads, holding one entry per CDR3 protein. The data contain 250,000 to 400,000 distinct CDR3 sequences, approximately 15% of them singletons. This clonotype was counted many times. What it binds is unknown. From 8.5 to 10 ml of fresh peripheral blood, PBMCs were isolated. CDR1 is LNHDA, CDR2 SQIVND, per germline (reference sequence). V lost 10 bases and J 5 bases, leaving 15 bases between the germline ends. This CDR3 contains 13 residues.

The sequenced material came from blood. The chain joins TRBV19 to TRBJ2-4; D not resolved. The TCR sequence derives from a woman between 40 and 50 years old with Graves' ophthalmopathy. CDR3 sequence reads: CATNTGRENIQYF. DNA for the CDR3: TGTGCCACCAATACCGGTCGGGAAAACATTCAGTACTTC.